This T cell receptor (beta chain) derives from a study of control samples from healthy donors and cancer patients. Data came from immunoSEQ multiplex PCR; TCRdb stores just in-frame clones and leaves some out. The sample includes 78,000 or so clones, 88% of them seen just once. Germline CDR1 reads SGHVS; CDR2 reads FQNEAQ. V lost 5 bases and J lost 2, with 7 bases in between. The CDR3 spans 13 residues. The chain couples TRBV7-8 to TRBJ1-3, with D possibly TRBD1 on 5 matching bases. Material: blood. This sequence was found in a woman aged 45-60 years in good health. Written as DNA, the CDR3 is TGTGCCAGCAGCCGGGGGGCTGGAAACACCATATATTTT. Translated: CASSRGAGNTIYF.